This passage covers 30 T cell receptor beta chains from one sample sequenced in a study of T cell responses to AZD1222 COVID-19 vaccine. Profiled with immunoSEQ multiplex PCR; TCRdb holds only in-frame clones, not every one. The sample yields approximately 50,000 clones, approximately 86% seen once. The material was peripheral blood, obtained 28 days after the second AZD1222 dose. These receptors were taken from an adult who received the AZD1222 COVID-19 vaccine.

The chain joins TRBV28 to TRBJ1-4; TRBD1 might be the D (6 bases). From germline, CDR1 is MDHEN and CDR2 SYDVKM. V was trimmed by 5 bases and J by 1 base, leaving 11 bases between them. The CDR3 is 15 amino acids. The CDR3 loop is CASSQSQGTNEKLFF. CDR3 in DNA: TGTGCCAGCAGTCAATCACAGGGAACTAATGAAAAACTGTTTTTT.

V gene TRBV7-2 combines with J gene TRBJ1-3, with D possibly matching TRBD1 (6 bases). Trimming stripped 5 bases from V and 0 bases from J, with 20 bases between. CDR1 and CDR2 from the germline V gene are SGHTA and FQGNSA. This CDR3 is 18 amino acids long. CDR3 DNA sequence: TGTGCCAGCAGCCAAGGGGGAAGGCTCGAGTCCTCTGGAAACACCATATATTTT. It specifies CASSQGGRLESSGNTIYF. Using reference TRBV7-2 and TRBJ1-3 for the parts outside the CDR3, the full variable domain is GAGVSQSPSNKVTEKGKDVELRCDPISGHTALYWYRQSLGQGLEFLIYFQGNSAPDKSGLPSDRFSAERTGGSVSTLTIQRTQQEDSAVYLCASSQGGRLESSGNTIYFGEGSWLTVV.

The V and J genes are TRBV12-3 or TRBV12-4 and TRBJ1-1; no firm D call. V dropped 6 bases and J dropped 6 bases, with 11 bases sitting between them. The CDR3 runs to 12 residues. DNA for the CDR3: TGTGCCAGCAGGGGTCTAGACCCTGAAGCTTTCTTT. Amino acids: CASRGLDPEAFF.

The chain uses TRBV7-2 and TRBJ1-3; D uncertain. The germline gives CDR1 SGHTA, CDR2 FQGNSA. The germline V and J ends were trimmed by 1 base and 4 bases, with 5 bases remaining between them. CDR3 size: 13 residues. The CDR3 nucleotides read TGTGCCAGCAGCTTAGGGACGGGAAACACCATATATTTT. As protein: CASSLGTGNTIYF.

This clone came up a few times. The V call is TRBV4-1, the J call TRBJ1-6; D perhaps matches TRBD1 (5 bases). CDR3 length equals 15 residues. V was trimmed by 5 bases and J by 9 bases, leaving 17 bases between them. Germline loops: CDR1 MGHRA, CDR2 YSYEKL. The CDR3 DNA follows: TGCGCCAGCAGCGCCTCGGGGGGACTCGGTTCACCCCTCCACTTT. This gives the protein CASSASGGLGSPLHF.

The V gene is TRBV18, the J gene TRBJ2-3, with D possibly matching TRBD1 (5 bases). With 5 bases removed from V and 4 bases from J, the gap between germline ends came to 10 bases. The germline V gene encodes CDR1 KGHSH and CDR2 LQKENI. The length of the CDR3 is 13 residues. The CDR3 loop reads CASSIGAADTQYF. CDR3 DNA sequence: TGTGCCAGCTCAATTGGGGCGGCAGATACGCAGTATTTT.

This chain connects TRBV19 to TRBJ1-4; D ambiguous. The CDR3 loop spans 12 amino acids. Trimming took 9 bases from V and 5 from J, leaving 10 bases between them. The germline CDR1 and CDR2 sequences are LNHDA and SQIVND (reference sequence). The CDR3 bases are TGTGCCAGCCAACGGAAAAATGAAAAACTGTTTTTT. Translation: CASQRKNEKLFF.

The genes are TRBV7-2 and TRBJ1-1; D gene unclear. Per the germline V gene, CDR1 is SGHTA and CDR2 is FQGNSA. The length of the CDR3 is 14 residues. The V and J ends lost 1 base and 5 bases respectively, with 11 bases between them. The CDR3 DNA reads as TGTGCCAGCAGCTTAGTATGGCAGGATACTGAAGCTTTCTTT. Translation gives CASSLVWQDTEAFF.

This rearrangement joins TRBV19 to TRBJ2-1; TRBD1 matches 9 bases. This CDR3 is 17 amino acids long. Germline trimming cut 4 bases from V and 0 bases from J; bases unmatched to any gene: 7. Germline CDR1 is LNHDA and CDR2 is SQIVND (reference sequence). In DNA form, the CDR3 reads TGTGCCAGTAGTAAGACAGGGGGTTATTCCTCCTACAATGAGCAGTTCTTC. Residues: CASSKTGGYSSYNEQFF.

This chain joins TRBV28 and TRBJ2-2; maybe TRBD2 (5 bases). CDR3 length: 13 residues. Germline CDR1 is MDHEN and CDR2 is SYDVKM. Trimming stripped 10 bases from V and 1 base from J, with 10 bases between. This CDR3 reads CATIRGNTGELFF. The CDR3 region has the DNA TGTGCCACCATTCGGGGGAACACCGGGGAGCTGTTTTTT. Full variable domain (missing parts from reference TRBV28 and TRBJ2-2): DVKVTQSSRYLVKRTGEKVFLECVQDMDHENMFWYRQDPGLGLRLIYFSYDVKMKEKGDIPEGYSVSREKKERFSLILESASTNQTSMYLCATIRGNTGELFFGEGSRLTVL.

This chain joins TRBV28 and TRBJ2-3; 8 bases line up with TRBD2. CDR3 length equals 13 residues. Germline V gene data show CDR1 as MDHEN and CDR2 as SYDVKM. The J segment lost 8 bases and the V segment lost 7 bases, leaving 8 bases of the junction unmatched. CDR3 region: CASNQGGRSTQYF. In DNA, the CDR3 is TGTGCCAGCAACCAGGGCGGGAGGAGTACGCAGTATTTT. Filled out from reference TRBV28 and TRBJ2-3, the complete variable domain reads DVKVTQSSRYLVKRTGEKVFLECVQDMDHENMFWYRQDPGLGLRLIYFSYDVKMKEKGDIPEGYSVSREKKERFSLILESASTNQTSMYLCASNQGGRSTQYFGPGTRLTVL.

The chain employs TRBV27 and TRBJ1-5; 7 bases fit TRBD1. The J segment lost 0 bases and the V segment lost 2 bases, leaving 4 bases of the junction unmatched. The CDR3 has 16 residues. The germline V gene encodes CDR1 MNHEY and CDR2 SMNVEV (reference sequence). CDR3 coding DNA: TGTGCCAGCAGTTTACGGGGGGACAGTAGCAATCAGCCCCAGCATTTT. The encoded protein is CASSLRGDSSNQPQHF.

This rearrangement joins TRBV5-4 to TRBJ2-5; perhaps TRBD2 as D (6 bases). V lost 10 bases to trimming and J lost 2 bases, with 18 bases between them. This CDR3 is built from 14 residues. Germline CDR1 SGHNT, CDR2 YYREEE (reference sequence). CDR3 in amino acids: CAYHGDSSQETQYF. CDR3 DNA: TGTGCCTATCATGGGGACTCCTCACAAGAGACCCAGTACTTC.

The rearrangement links TRBV6-5 to TRBJ1-6; D perhaps matches TRBD1 (5 bases). Germline V gene data show CDR1 as MNHEY and CDR2 as SVGAGI. The CDR3 runs 16 residues. V lost 0 bases and J lost 4, with 10 bases in between. The CDR3 nucleotides read TGTGCCAGCAGTTACTCCGACAGACTTTATAATTCACCCCTCCACTTT. Protein sequence: CASSYSDRLYNSPLHF.

This sequence joins TRBV24-1 and TRBJ1-1; a weak D match, TRBD1 (6 bases). Germline CDR1 is KGHDR and CDR2 is SFDVKD. The CDR3 consists of 16 residues. V lost 1 base and J 4 bases, leaving 15 bases between the germline ends. DNA of the CDR3: TGTGCCACCAGTGATTTCGATTGGGGGGCGCTCACTGAAGCTTTCTTT. Protein sequence: CATSDFDWGALTEAFF.

The V call is TRBV30, the J call TRBJ1-5, with a weak D call TRBD1 (5 bases). The CDR3 totals 13 residues. CDR1 GTSNPN and CDR2 SVGIG come from the germline V gene (reference sequence). The V end lost 2 bases, the J end lost 9 bases, and 14 bases lay between the germline ends. The DNA of the CDR3 is TGTGCCTGGAGTAAAGGGGAGGCAGGGCCCCAGCATTTT. Amino acids: CAWSKGEAGPQHF.

The chain carries TRBV2 and TRBJ1-2; perhaps TRBD1 as D (5 bases). Deletions cut 5 bases from V and 1 base from J, with 8 bases between. This CDR3 spans 13 amino acids. Germline lookup yields CDR1 SNHLY and CDR2 FYNNEI. The CDR3 spells CASSRDGNYGYTF. For the CDR3, the DNA is TGTGCCAGCAGTAGGGACGGTAACTATGGCTACACCTTC.

The gene calls are TRBV2 and TRBJ1-5, with 9 bases identical to TRBD1. Trimming cost V 7 bases and J 4 bases; bases outside gene matches: 5. The germline V gene has CDR1 SNHLY and CDR2 FYNNEI. The CDR3 runs to 14 residues. The chain's CDR3 is CASTLTGGNQPQHF. CDR3 coding DNA: TGTGCCAGCACTTTGACAGGGGGGAATCAGCCCCAGCATTTT.

The chain recombines TRBV2 with TRBJ2-2; 8 nucleotides match TRBD1. V lost 4 bases and J lost 4; bases outside the gene matches: 5. The CDR3 consists of 15 residues. Germline assignment: CDR1 SNHLY and CDR2 FYNNEI. DNA for the CDR3: TGTGCCAGCAGTGCTCAGGGGGCGCGCACCGGGGAGCTGTTTTTT. This codes for CASSAQGARTGELFF.

The rearrangement joins TRBV10-3 to TRBJ1-5; tentatively, D is TRBD1 (5 bases). Trimming cost V 8 bases and J 3 bases, with 11 bases left between them. Germline assignment: CDR1 ENHRY and CDR2 SYGVKD. There are 13 residues in the CDR3. The chain's CDR3 is CAIGRDLNQPQHF. The CDR3 nucleotides are TGTGCCATCGGCAGGGATCTCAATCAGCCCCAGCATTTT.

The rearrangement joins TRBV5-4 to TRBJ1-1; TRBD1 agrees at 7 bases. The V gene's germline CDR1 is SGHNT and CDR2 YYREEE (reference sequence). V lost 3 bases and J lost 9; bases outside the gene matches: 11. The CDR3 totals 14 residues. The CDR3, as DNA: TGTGCCAGCAGCTCTACAGGGGAGGGGCTGAAAGCTTTCTTT. This sequence encodes CASSSTGEGLKAFF.

V is TRBV12-3 or TRBV12-4 and J is TRBJ1-2; D call uncertain. The V and J ends lost 4 bases and 5 bases respectively, with 8 bases between them. The length of the CDR3 is 12 residues. The DNA of the CDR3 is TGTGCCAGCAGTTCAGTTTCGTATGGCTACACCTTC. Its protein product is CASSSVSYGYTF.

CDR3 amino acids: CASSTTGGTYEQYF. The CDR3 coding sequence is TGTGCCAGTAGCACGACAGGGGGTACCTACGAGCAGTACTTC. The chain joins TRBV19 to TRBJ2-7; TRBD1 matches at 9 bases. This CDR3 comprises 14 residues. CDR1 is LNHDA and CDR2 is SQIVND in the germline V gene (reference sequence). Trimming removed 6 bases from V and 2 bases from J; junction bases left unmatched: 5.

This chain joins TRBV11-2 and TRBJ1-1, with D perhaps TRBD1 (5 bases). CDR1 SGHAT and CDR2 FQNNGV come from the germline V gene. The CDR3 consists of 13 residues. V lost 1 base, J lost 4 bases, and 7 bases lay in between. The CDR3: CASSLVRGTEAFF. In nucleotides, the CDR3 is TGTGCCAGCAGCTTAGTTAGGGGCACTGAAGCTTTCTTT.

The chain is built from TRBV4-1 and TRBJ2-2, with 10 bases matching TRBD2. CDR1 MGHRA and CDR2 YSYEKL come from the germline V gene. The CDR3 extends over 15 amino acids. Trimming took 1 base from V and 7 from J; bases not matched to a gene: 3. The CDR3 region has the DNA TGCGCCAGCAGCCAAGCTAGCGGGGGAATCGGGGAGCTGTTTTTT. Its protein is CASSQASGGIGELFF.

The chain has TRBV6-6 and TRBJ2-2; the D call may be TRBD1 or TRBD2 (5 bases each). Between the trimmed V and J ends, which lost 0 bases and 8 bases, there was a span of 13 bases. Per the germline V gene, CDR1 is MNHNY and CDR2 is SVGAGI (reference sequence). CDR3 length: 15 residues. The CDR3: CASSYSEGPLGELFF. As DNA, the CDR3 is TGTGCCAGCAGTTACTCAGAGGGACCGTTAGGGGAGCTGTTTTTT.

J is TRBJ2-1 and V is TRBV5-1; TRBD2 matches at 14 bases. The CDR3 extends over 16 amino acids. Germline lookup yields CDR1 SGHRS and CDR2 YFSETQ. Unmatched junction bases numbered 8, after V lost 3 bases and J lost 9 bases. CDR3 amino acids: CASSSEFGLAGGEQFF. The CDR3 DNA sequence: TGCGCCAGCAGCTCGGAATTCGGACTAGCGGGAGGTGAGCAGTTCTTC.

The chain couples TRBV5-5 to TRBJ1-1; a possible D gene is TRBD1 (6 bases). V was shortened by 6 bases and J by 1 base, with 13 bases between the two germline ends. The V gene's germline CDR1 is SGHKS and CDR2 YYEKEE (reference sequence). This CDR3 region has 14 residues. The CDR3 loop reads CASKWTAPNTEAFF. The CDR3 nucleotides are TGTGCCAGCAAATGGACAGCCCCGAACACTGAAGCTTTCTTT.

The chain combines TRBV28 with TRBJ2-1; 7 bases line up with TRBD1. This CDR3 is built from 13 residues. After removal of 5 bases from V and 7 bases from J, the junction contained 5 bases not matched to a gene. Germline-derived CDR1 and CDR2 are MDHEN and SYDVKM. The CDR3 is CASSRGQANEQFF. As DNA, the CDR3 is TGTGCCAGCAGTAGAGGACAGGCTAATGAGCAGTTCTTC.

The V call is TRBV10-3, the J call TRBJ1-1; D might be TRBD1 (6 bases). V was cut by 10 bases and J by 4 bases, with 19 bases left in between. This CDR3 comprises 14 residues. Germline loops: CDR1 ENHRY, CDR2 SYGVKD. In DNA, the CDR3 is TGTGCCACGGAAGGGAGGGGGACCGGCACTGAAGCTTTCTTT. Translating gives CATEGRGTGTEAFF.